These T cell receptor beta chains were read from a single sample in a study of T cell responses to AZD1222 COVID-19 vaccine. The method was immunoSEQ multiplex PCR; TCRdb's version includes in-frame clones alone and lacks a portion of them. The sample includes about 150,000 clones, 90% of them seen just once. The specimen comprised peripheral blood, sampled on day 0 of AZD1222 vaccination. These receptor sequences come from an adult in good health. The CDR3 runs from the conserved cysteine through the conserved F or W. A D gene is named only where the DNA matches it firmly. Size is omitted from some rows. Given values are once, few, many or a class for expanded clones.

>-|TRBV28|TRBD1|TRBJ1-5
CASSFQTGGGQPQHF
TGTGCCAGCAGTTTTCAAACAGGGGGCGGTCAGCCCCAGCATTTT
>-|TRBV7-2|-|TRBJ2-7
CASSLVAHLYEQYF
TGTGCCAGCAGCTTAGTAGCGCACCTTTACGAGCAGTACTTC
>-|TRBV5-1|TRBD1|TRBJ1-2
CASKPIRQGAYGYTF
TGCGCCAGCAAACCGATACGACAGGGGGCCTATGGCTACACCTTC
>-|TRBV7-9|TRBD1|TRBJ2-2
CASSSIRQGTGELFF
TGTGCCAGCAGCTCCATTCGACAGGGGACCGGGGAGCTGTTTTTT
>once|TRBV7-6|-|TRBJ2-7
CASSPSGQVYYEQYF
TGTGCCAGCAGCCCGAGCGGCCAAGTATACTACGAGCAGTACTTC
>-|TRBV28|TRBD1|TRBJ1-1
CASIQDRGGTEAFF
TGTGCCAGCATCCAAGACAGGGGGGGTACTGAAGCTTTCTTT
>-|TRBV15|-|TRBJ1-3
CATSRDGAGLSGNTIYF
TGTGCCACCAGCAGAGATGGGGCAGGGCTGTCTGGAAACACCATATATTTT
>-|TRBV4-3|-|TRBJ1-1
CASSQGWRGNTEAFF
TGCGCCAGCAGCCAGGGGTGGAGGGGGAACACTGAAGCTTTCTTT
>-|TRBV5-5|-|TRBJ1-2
CASSPVGSHYGYTF
TGTGCCAGCAGCCCGGTGGGGTCCCACTATGGCTACACCTTC
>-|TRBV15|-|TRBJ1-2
CATSREDLGYTF
TGTGCCACCAGCAGAGAGGACCTGGGCTACACCTTC
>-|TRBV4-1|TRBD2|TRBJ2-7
CASSHRLAGGPGEQYF
TGCGCCAGCAGCCACCGACTAGCGGGAGGGCCTGGTGAGCAGTACTTC
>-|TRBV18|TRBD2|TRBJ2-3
CASAPGGDTQYF
TGTGCCAGCGCCCCGGGAGGTGATACGCAGTATTTT
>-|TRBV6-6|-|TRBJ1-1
CASSYGPATEAFF
TGTGCCAGCAGTTACGGGCCTGCGACTGAAGCTTTCTTT
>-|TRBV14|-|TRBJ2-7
CASSQAPGVTYEQYF
TGTGCCAGCAGCCAAGCACCGGGAGTGACGTACGAGCAGTACTTC
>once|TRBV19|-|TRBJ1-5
CASSMAGGQPQHF
TGTGCCAGTAGTATGGCAGGCGGACAGCCCCAGCATTTT
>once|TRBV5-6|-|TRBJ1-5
CASSRWTEDQPQHF
TGTGCCAGCAGCCGATGGACGGAAGATCAGCCCCAGCATTTT
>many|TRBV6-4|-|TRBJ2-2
CASSGTNTGELFF
TGTGCCAGCAGTGGGACAAACACCGGGGAGCTGTTTTTT
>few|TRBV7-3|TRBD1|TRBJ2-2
CASSSDRAGELFF
TGTGCCAGCAGCTCAGACAGGGCCGGGGAGCTGTTTTTT
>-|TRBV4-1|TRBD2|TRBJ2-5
CASSLSKSGRVVEETQYF
TGCGCCAGCAGCCTAAGTAAAAGCGGGAGGGTGGTAGAAGAGACCCAGTACTTC
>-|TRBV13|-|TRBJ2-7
CASSTRDSSYEQYF
TGTGCCAGCAGCACCCGGGATAGCTCCTACGAGCAGTACTTC
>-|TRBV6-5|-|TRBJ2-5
CASSYSWQETQYF
TGTGCCAGCAGTTACTCTTGGCAAGAGACCCAGTACTTC
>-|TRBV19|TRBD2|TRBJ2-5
CASSILGGSFETQYF
TGTGCCAGTAGTATACTGGGGGGGAGTTTTGAGACCCAGTACTTC
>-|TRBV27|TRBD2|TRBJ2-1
CASSPLAGLSSYNEQFF
TGTGCCAGCAGTCCTCTAGCGGGGCTGAGCTCCTACAATGAGCAGTTCTTC
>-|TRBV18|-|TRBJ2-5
CASSPREGIRETQYF
TGTGCCAGCTCACCACGAGAGGGGATTCGGGAGACCCAGTACTTC
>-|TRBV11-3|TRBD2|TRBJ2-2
CASSSGLRNTGELFF
TGTGCCAGCAGCTCGGGACTAAGGAACACCGGGGAGCTGTTTTTT
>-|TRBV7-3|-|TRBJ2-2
CASSLRPRAGELFF
TGTGCCAGCAGCTTAAGGCCTCGCGCCGGGGAGCTGTTTTTT
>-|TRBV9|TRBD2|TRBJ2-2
CASSLSGGANTGELFF
TGTGCCAGCAGCCTGTCTGGGGGGGCGAACACCGGGGAGCTGTTTTTT
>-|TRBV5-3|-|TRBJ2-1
CARSPSRFSGLNSYNEQFF
TGTGCCAGAAGCCCCTCCAGGTTTTCCGGATTGAACTCCTACAATGAGCAGTTCTTC
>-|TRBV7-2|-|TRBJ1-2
CASSFVQGTRGYTF
TGTGCCAGCAGCTTTGTTCAGGGTACTAGAGGCTACACCTTC
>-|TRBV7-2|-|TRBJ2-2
CASSSYPRDTGELFF
TGTGCCAGCAGCTCGTACCCCAGGGACACCGGGGAGCTGTTTTTT
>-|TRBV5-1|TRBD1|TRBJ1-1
CASSFGTGNTEAFF
TGCGCCAGCAGCTTTGGGACAGGGAACACTGAAGCTTTCTTT
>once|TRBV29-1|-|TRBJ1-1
CSVEVQLNTEAFF
TGCAGCGTTGAAGTTCAACTGAACACTGAAGCTTTCTTT
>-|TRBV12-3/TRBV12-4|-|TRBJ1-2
CASSLVRGYTF
TGTGCCAGCAGTTTGGTCCGCGGCTACACCTTC
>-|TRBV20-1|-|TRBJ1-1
CSASSVVGGGDPFF
TGCAGTGCTAGTTCCGTCGTTGGGGGCGGGGACCCTTTCTTT
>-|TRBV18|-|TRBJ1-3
CASSPQGPGNTIYF
TGTGCCAGCTCCCCACAGGGACCGGGAAACACCATATATTTT
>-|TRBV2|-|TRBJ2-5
CASSEYETQYF
TGTGCCAGCAGTGAATACGAGACCCAGTACTTC
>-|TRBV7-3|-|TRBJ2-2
CASSLLPGMNTGELFF
TGTGCCAGCAGCTTACTTCCAGGGATGAACACCGGGGAGCTGTTTTTT
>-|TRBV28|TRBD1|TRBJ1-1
CASSPGGRAEAFF
TGTGCCAGCAGTCCAGGGGGCAGGGCTGAAGCTTTCTTT
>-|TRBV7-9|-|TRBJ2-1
CASSLNGYNEQFF
TGTGCCAGCAGCTTAAATGGGTACAATGAGCAGTTCTTC
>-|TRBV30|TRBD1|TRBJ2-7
CAWSYGTATYEQYF
TGTGCCTGGAGTTACGGGACAGCCACCTACGAGCAGTACTTC
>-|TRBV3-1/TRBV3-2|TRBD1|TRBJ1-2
CASSPFQGQGRYTF
TGTGCCAGCAGCCCCTTCCAGGGACAGGGTCGCTACACCTTC
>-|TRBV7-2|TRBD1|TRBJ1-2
CASSPDRASYGYTF
TGTGCCAGCAGCCCGGACAGGGCGAGTTATGGCTACACCTTC
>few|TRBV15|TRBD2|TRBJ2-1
CATSSQGLAGSNEQFF
TGTGCCACCAGCAGCCAGGGACTAGCGGGGAGCAATGAGCAGTTCTTC
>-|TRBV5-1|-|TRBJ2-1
CASMDATNEQFF
TGCGCCAGCATGGACGCAACCAATGAGCAGTTCTTC
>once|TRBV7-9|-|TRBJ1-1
CASSLDGTEAFF
TGTGCCAGCAGCTTAGACGGCACTGAAGCTTTCTTT
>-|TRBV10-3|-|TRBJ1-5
CAISDKENQPQHF
TGTGCCATCAGTGATAAAGAAAATCAGCCCCAGCATTTT
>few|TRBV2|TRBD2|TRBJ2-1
CASRLETSGSGLVF
TGTGCCAGCAGGCTAGAAACTAGCGGGAGTGGCTTGGTCTTC
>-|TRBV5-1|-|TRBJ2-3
CASSPGVLATDTQYF
TGCGCCAGCTCGCCTGGGGTTTTGGCCACAGATACGCAGTATTTT
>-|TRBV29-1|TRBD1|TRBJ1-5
CSVKGTGNQPQHF
TGCAGCGTTAAAGGGACAGGGAATCAGCCCCAGCATTTT
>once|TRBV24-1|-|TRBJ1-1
CATSDRMNTEAFF
TGTGCCACCAGTGATAGAATGAACACTGAAGCTTTCTTT
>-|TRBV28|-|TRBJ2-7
CASSHRTRPYEQYF
TGTGCCAGCAGTCATAGGACTCGCCCCTACGAGCAGTACTTC